This TCR beta chain originates from a study of T cells in Graves' hyperthyroidism and ophthalmopathy. No progression to ophthalmopathy during 18 months of follow-up defined stable disease. Cells are PBMCs isolated from about 10 ml of fresh blood. There are 14 residues in the CDR3. Trimming pared 5 bases from V and 0 bases from J, leaving 10 bases between. The germline CDR1 and CDR2 sequences are SGHTA and FQGTGA. Authors of the study amplified TCR beta CDR3 regions from RNA transcripts. With the HTBI primer set, the TCR CDR3 went through a first round of RT-PCR. MiXCR, run by TCRdb on the multiplex PCR reads, gives a single entry per CDR3 protein. The table lists more than 550,000 distinct CDR3 sequences, around 16% of them singletons.

The specimen sequenced was blood. The chain couples TRBV7-3 to TRBJ2-5; D unclear. This clonotype originated in a man over 45 with Graves' hyperthyroidism. CDR3: CASSRDSYQETQYF. DNA of the CDR3: TGTGCCAGCAGCCGCGACTCCTACCAAGAGACCCAGTACTTC.